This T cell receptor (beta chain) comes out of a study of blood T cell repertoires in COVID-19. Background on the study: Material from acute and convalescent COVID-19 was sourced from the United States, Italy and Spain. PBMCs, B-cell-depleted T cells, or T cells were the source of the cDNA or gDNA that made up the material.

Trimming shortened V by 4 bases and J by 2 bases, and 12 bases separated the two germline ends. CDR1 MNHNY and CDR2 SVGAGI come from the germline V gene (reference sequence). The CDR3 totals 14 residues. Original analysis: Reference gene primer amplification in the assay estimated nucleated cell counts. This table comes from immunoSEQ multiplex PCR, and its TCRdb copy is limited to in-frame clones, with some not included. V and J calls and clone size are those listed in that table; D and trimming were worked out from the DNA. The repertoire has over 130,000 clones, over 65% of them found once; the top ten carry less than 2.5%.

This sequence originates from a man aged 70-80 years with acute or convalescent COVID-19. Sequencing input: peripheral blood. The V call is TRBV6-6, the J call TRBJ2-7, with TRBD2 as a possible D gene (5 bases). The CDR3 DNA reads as TGTGCCAGCAGTTCGGCGGGCTTAACCTACGAGCAGTACTTC. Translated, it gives CASSSAGLTYEQYF.